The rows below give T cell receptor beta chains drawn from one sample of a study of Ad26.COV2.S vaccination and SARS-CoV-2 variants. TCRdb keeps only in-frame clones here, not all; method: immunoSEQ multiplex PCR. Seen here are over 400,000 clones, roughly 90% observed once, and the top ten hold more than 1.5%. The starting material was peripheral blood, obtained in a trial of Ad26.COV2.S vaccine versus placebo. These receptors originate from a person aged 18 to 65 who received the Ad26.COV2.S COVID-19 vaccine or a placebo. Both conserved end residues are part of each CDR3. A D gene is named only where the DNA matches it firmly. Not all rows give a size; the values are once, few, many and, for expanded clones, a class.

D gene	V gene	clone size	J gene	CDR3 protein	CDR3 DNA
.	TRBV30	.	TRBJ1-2	CAWSRRLSNYGYTF	TGTGCCTGGAGTCGGCGGCTGTCTAACTATGGCTACACCTTC
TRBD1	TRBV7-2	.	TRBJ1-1	CASSEQGYTEAFF	TGTGCCAGCAGCGAACAGGGGTACACTGAAGCTTTCTTT
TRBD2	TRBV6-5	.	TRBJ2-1	CASRAGADSYNEQFF	TGTGCCAGCAGAGCGGGGGCCGACTCCTACAATGAGCAGTTCTTC
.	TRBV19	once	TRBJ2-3	CASSIATALADTQYF	TGTGCCAGTAGTATAGCGACAGCGTTGGCGGATACGCAGTATTTT
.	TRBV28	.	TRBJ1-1	CASSSTAMNTEAFF	TGTGCCAGCAGTTCGACAGCAATGAACACTGAAGCTTTCTTT
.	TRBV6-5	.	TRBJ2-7	CASSYSGGRSNEQYF	TGTGCCAGCAGTTACTCGGGTGGCCGGAGTAACGAGCAGTACTTC
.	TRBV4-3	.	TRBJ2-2	CASSQEPGGSGELFF	TGCGCCAGCAGCCAAGAGCCCGGGGGCTCCGGGGAGCTGTTTTTT
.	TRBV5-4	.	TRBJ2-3	CASSMGGVGGTDTQYF	TGTGCCAGCAGCATGGGAGGGGTAGGGGGGACAGATACGCAGTATTTT
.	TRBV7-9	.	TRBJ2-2	CASSLVARGGELFF	TGTGCCAGCAGCTTAGTGGCTCGTGGCGGGGAGCTGTTTTTT
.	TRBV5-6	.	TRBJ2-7	CASSLGALAAYEQYF	TGTGCCAGCAGCTTGGGGGCGTTAGCAGCCTACGAGCAGTACTTC
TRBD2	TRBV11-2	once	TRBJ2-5	CASSPYGGGRETQYF	TGTGCCAGCAGCCCATACGGGGGGGGCCGGGAGACCCAGTACTTC
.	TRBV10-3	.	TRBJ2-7	CAIRRDYEQYF	TGTGCCATCAGGAGGGATTACGAGCAGTACTTC
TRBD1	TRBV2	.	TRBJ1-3	CASREQGAGNTIYF	TGTGCCAGCAGGGAACAGGGGGCTGGAAACACCATATATTTT
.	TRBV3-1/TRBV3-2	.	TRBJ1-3	CASSQAEAGNTIYF	TGTGCCAGCAGCCAAGCAGAGGCTGGAAACACCATATATTTT
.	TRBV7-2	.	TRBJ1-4	CASSIGGYGNEKLFF	TGTGCCAGCAGTATTGGGGGTTACGGTAATGAAAAACTGTTTTTT
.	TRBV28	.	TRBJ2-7	CASSPRQAYEQYF	TGTGCCAGCAGTCCTCGACAGGCCTACGAGCAGTACTTC
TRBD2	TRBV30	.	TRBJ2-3	CAWGRLAGAGDTQYF	TGTGCCTGGGGAAGATTAGCGGGGGCCGGGGATACGCAGTATTTT
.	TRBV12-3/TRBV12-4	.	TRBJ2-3	CASSQASTDTQYF	TGTGCCAGCAGCCAAGCTAGCACAGATACGCAGTATTTT